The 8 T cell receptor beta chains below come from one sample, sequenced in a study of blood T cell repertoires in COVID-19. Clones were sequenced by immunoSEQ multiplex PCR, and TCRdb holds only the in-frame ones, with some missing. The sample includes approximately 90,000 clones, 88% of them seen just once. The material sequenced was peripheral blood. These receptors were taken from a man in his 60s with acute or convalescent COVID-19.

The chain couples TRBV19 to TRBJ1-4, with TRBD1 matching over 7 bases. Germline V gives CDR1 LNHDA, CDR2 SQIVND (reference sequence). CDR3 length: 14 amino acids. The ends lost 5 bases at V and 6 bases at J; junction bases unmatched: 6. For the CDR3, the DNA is TGTGCCAGTAGTGAAGGGGGCTGGGATGAAAAACTGTTTTTT. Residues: CASSEGGWDEKLFF.

The CDR3 coding sequence is TGCAGCGTTGAACAGGGGGTATTTGAGACCCAGTACTTC. This encodes CSVEQGVFETQYF. The chain is built from TRBV29-1 and TRBJ2-5; 7 bases agree with TRBD1. Trimming took 2 bases from V and 5 from J; bases not matched to a gene: 5. The CDR3 is 13 residues long. Germline-derived CDR1 and CDR2 are SQVTM and ANQGSEA.

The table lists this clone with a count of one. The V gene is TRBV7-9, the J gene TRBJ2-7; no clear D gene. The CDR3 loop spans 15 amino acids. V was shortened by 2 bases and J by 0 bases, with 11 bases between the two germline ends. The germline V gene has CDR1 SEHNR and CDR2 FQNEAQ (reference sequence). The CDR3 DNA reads TGTGCCAGCAGCTTAACCGGATGGAGCTCCTACGAGCAGTACTTC. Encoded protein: CASSLTGWSSYEQYF.

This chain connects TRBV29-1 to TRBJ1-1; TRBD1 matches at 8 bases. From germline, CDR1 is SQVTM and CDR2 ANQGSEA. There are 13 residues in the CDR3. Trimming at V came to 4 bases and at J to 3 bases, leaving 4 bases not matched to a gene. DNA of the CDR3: TGCAGCGTTGGAACAGGGGGGGACACTGAAGCTTTCTTT. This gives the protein CSVGTGGDTEAFF.

CDR3 residues: CASSLPGTSYTGELFF. CDR3 bases: TGTGCCAGCTCATTACCCGGGACTTCTTACACCGGGGAGCTGTTTTTT. The chain uses TRBV18 and TRBJ2-2; TRBD2 might be the D (6 bases). This CDR3 contains 16 residues. Per the germline V gene, CDR1 is KGHSH and CDR2 is LQKENI. Trimming took off 5 bases at V and 3 bases at J, with 16 bases between the two ends.

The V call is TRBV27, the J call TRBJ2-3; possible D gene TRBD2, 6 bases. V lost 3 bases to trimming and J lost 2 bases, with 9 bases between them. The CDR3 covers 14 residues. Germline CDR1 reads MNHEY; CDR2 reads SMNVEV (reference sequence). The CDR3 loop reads CASSLERVTDTQYF. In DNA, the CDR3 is TGTGCCAGCAGTTTGGAGCGGGTCACAGATACGCAGTATTTT.

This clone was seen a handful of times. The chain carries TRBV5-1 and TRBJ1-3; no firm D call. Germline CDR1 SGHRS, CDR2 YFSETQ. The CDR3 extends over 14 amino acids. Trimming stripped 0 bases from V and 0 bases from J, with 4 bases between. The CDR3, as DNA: TGCGCCAGCAGCTTGGACAACTCTGGAAACACCATATATTTT. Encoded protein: CASSLDNSGNTIYF.

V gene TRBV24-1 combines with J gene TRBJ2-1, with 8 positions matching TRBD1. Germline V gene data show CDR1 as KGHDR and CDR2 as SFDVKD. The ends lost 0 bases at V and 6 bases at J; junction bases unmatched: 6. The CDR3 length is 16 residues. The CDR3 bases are TGTGCCACCAGTGATTTGCAGGGTACAGGGGGCAATGAGCAGTTCTTC. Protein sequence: CATSDLQGTGGNEQFF.